Sequencing of this T cell receptor beta chain was carried out in a study of cytomegalovirus exposure and HLA in healthy donors. Study-level information: In a later analysis, it was reported that the 90 to 150 validation repertoires had been produced on the same platform as the roughly 700 repertoires belonging to the first cohort.

V dropped 4 bases and J dropped 3 bases, with 13 bases sitting between them. This CDR3 region has 14 residues. CDR1 is ENHRY and CDR2 is SYGVKD in the germline V gene. Data came from immunoSEQ multiplex PCR; TCRdb stores just in-frame clones and leaves some out. The table includes 110,000 or so clones, 88% detected once. Comments on this clone: Antigen unknown.

Findings of the study overall: Published work reported that the classifier diagnosed cytomegalovirus status with high specificity and sensitivity.

The specimen sequenced was PBMCs. The chain combines TRBV10-3 with TRBJ2-7; D is possibly TRBD2 (5 bases). This receptor was obtained from a man aged 18 to 29 in good health and CMV-seropositive. In DNA, the CDR3 is TGTGCCATCAGTGGTGGGGTAACTAGCTACGAGCAGTACTTC. Translated, it gives CAISGGVTSYEQYF.